One T cell receptor beta chain is described in this entry. The antigen is not known. The table came from immunoSEQ multiplex PCR; TCRdb's copy has only in-frame clones and leaves some out. The sample holds 4,900 or so clones, roughly 79% seen once. The record originates from a study of immune cell composition in non-small cell lung cancer. Notes on the study in general: Squamous carcinomas (approximately 75%) more often had tumour-associated clones >0.5% than adenocarcinomas (around 35%). Dominant in vivo tumour-associated clones were not shown to share tumour-reactive sequences.

The CDR3 has 16 amino acids. Germline CDR1 reads LGHNA; CDR2 reads YSLEER. V lost 1 base and J lost 7; bases outside the gene matches: 4. V is TRBV4-3 and J is TRBJ1-4; the match to TRBD1 covers 12 bases. The source is a human donor with non-small cell lung cancer. Sequencing used lung tumor tissue. CDR3 residues: CASSQGSGQGAEKLFF. As DNA, the CDR3 is TGCGCCAGCAGCCAAGGGTCGGGACAGGGGGCTGAAAAACTGTTTTTT.